This TCR beta chain emerged from a study of T cell responses to AZD1222 COVID-19 vaccine. To note about this clone: The antigen remains unidentified.

Study-level findings and limits: The donor cohort was predominantly white British with a female majority, and clonal diversity may have been underestimated. Following two doses of AZD1222, Spike-specific TCR breadth and depth rose.

Generated by immunoSEQ multiplex PCR, the TCRdb table keeps only in-frame clones and is missing some. The sample gives roughly 130,000 clones, roughly nine tenths of which show up once; approximately 1.5% is in the top ten. This receptor was obtained from an adult in good health. Sample: peripheral blood, taken on day 0 of AZD1222 vaccination.

The CDR3 spells CASSQDTPRAGGGYTF. CDR3 sequence (DNA): TGTGCCAGCAGCCAAGACACCCCCAGGGCAGGGGGGGGCTACACCTTC. The chain combines TRBV4-2 with TRBJ1-2; TRBD1 matches 7 bases. The V segment lost 0 bases and the J segment 8 bases; nucleotides outside the gene matches: 12. This CDR3 is 16 amino acids long. The germline gives CDR1 LGHNA, CDR2 YNFKEQ.